This is a list of T cell receptor beta chains from one sample in a study of identical twins. TCRdb itself ran the 5' RACE reads through MiXCR, one entry per CDR3 protein. The table shows about 570,000 distinct CDR3 sequences, with 9.6% occurring only once. This sample also belongs to another study, concerning yellow fever vaccine responses in identical twins.

Material: PBMCs. The receptors originated from a woman under 30 in good health. Both conserved end residues are part of each CDR3. The D gene is left open where the match is weak. A clone size is listed for some rows: how often the clone was seen (once, few, many), or a class if it is expanded.

D,V,J,size,DNA,CDR3
.,TRBV20-1,TRBJ2-2,.,TGCAGTGGCCGAGGGGACGACAGTCCCGACGGGGAGCTGTTTTTT,CSGRGDDSPDGELFF
TRBD2,TRBV28,TRBJ2-7,many,TGTGCCAGCAGCACTGGGACTAGCGGGGTCTACGAGCAGTACTTC,CASSTGTSGVYEQYF
.,TRBV6-1,TRBJ2-1,few,TGTGCCAGCAGACACAATGAGCAGTTCTTC,CASRHNEQFF
TRBD1,TRBV23-1,TRBJ2-1,few,TGCGCCAGCAACACAACGCTACAGGGGGCGCAGAATGAGCAGATCTTC,CASNTTLQGAQNEQIF
TRBD2,TRBV9,TRBJ2-7,few,TGTGCCAGCAGCGACCACTCCGGGACTAGCGGCCTCTACGAGCAGTACTTC,CASSDHSGTSGLYEQYF
.,TRBV5-6,TRBJ2-5,few,TGTGCCAGCAGCTTGATACAGGTCCAAGAGACCCAGTACTTC,CASSLIQVQETQYF
.,TRBV6-5,TRBJ1-1,few,TGTGCCAGCAGTTACTCGACTACAGTTGGTGAAGCTTTCTTT,CASSYSTTVGEAFF
TRBD2,TRBV7-9,TRBJ2-5,.,TGTGCCAGCAGCCCCCGCGGCGGGGGCCAAGAGACCCAGTACTTC,CASSPRGGGQETQYF
TRBD2,TRBV5-1,TRBJ2-1,few,TGCGCCAGCAGCTTGATTGGGACTAGCGGGGGGGCCCCCTACAATGAGCAGTTCTTC,CASSLIGTSGGAPYNEQFF
.,TRBV6-5,TRBJ2-7,few,TGTGCCAGCGCTTTCCGATACGAGCAGTACTTC,CASAFRYEQYF
TRBD2,TRBV5-1,TRBJ2-3,many,TGCGCCAGCAGCGTCCCGATGCAGGGGTTAGCGGGGGATACAGATACGCAGTATTTT,CASSVPMQGLAGDTDTQYF
.,TRBV5-1,TRBJ2-5,many,TGCGCCAGCAGCTTACAGGCCGTAGAGACCCAGTACTTC,CASSLQAVETQYF
.,TRBV10-2,TRBJ2-7,many,TGCGCCAGCAGTGAACAGTTCCTCTCCTACGAGCAGTACTTC,CASSEQFLSYEQYF
.,TRBV7-3,TRBJ2-3,.,TGTGCCAGCAGCTTAACGTTCCGGAGCACAGATACGCAGTATTTT,CASSLTFRSTDTQYF
.,TRBV14,TRBJ1-2,.,TGTGCCAGCAGCCGACAGTCTAGGGATGGCTACACCTTC,CASSRQSRDGYTF
.,TRBV5-6,TRBJ2-1,many,TGTGCCAGCAGCAAGGTTGGACTCGAGCAGTTCTTC,CASSKVGLEQFF
.,TRBV6-4,TRBJ2-6,many,TGTGCCAGCAGTGACTCACCAGGTCACTCTGGGGCCAACGTCCTGACTTTC,CASSDSPGHSGANVLTF
TRBD2,TRBV6-5,TRBJ2-7,few,TGTGCCAGCAGTTCCTTAGGGTTGCGGGAGGAACTTCAGCAGTACTTC,CASSSLGLREELQQYF
TRBD2,TRBV3-1,TRBJ2-3,few,TGTGCCAGCAGCCTCCAGCGGGAGGCCACACATACGCAGTATTTT,CASSLQREATHTQYF
TRBD1,TRBV27,TRBJ2-7,many,TGTGCCAGCAGTCCTCTCCCGGACAGGGTCTCCTACGAGCAGTACTTC,CASSPLPDRVSYEQYF
TRBD1,TRBV4-2,TRBJ2-1,few,TGTGCCAGCAGCCAGCCTCCCCGGACAGGGGTGACCAATGAGCAGTTCTTC,CASSQPPRTGVTNEQFF
.,TRBV3-1,TRBJ2-1,.,TGTGCCAGCAGCCAAGTTACGAGCTATGGGGAGCAGTTCTTC,CASSQVTSYGEQFF
.,TRBV3-1,TRBJ2-1,.,TGTGCCAGCAGCCAAGAGGGTTGGGGGAGAACTGAGCAGTTCTTC,CASSQEGWGRTEQFF
.,TRBV7-7,TRBJ2-5,many,TGTGCTAGCAGCTTGGCAGCGAGGGAGACCCAGTACTTC,CASSLAARETQYF
TRBD1,TRBV3-1,TRBJ1-1,many,TGTGCCAGCAGCCTTGGACAGGAGAACACTGAAGCTTTCTTT,CASSLGQENTEAFF
.,TRBV20-1,TRBJ2-1,.,TGCAGTGCTAGAGTTTCAGCCTCCTACAATGAGCAGTTCTTC,CSARVSASYNEQFF
.,TRBV27,TRBJ2-7,few,TGTGCCAGCAGTCCGGACAAGCCCGTTAGGGAGCAGTACTTC,CASSPDKPVREQYF
TRBD2,TRBV6-1,TRBJ2-3,.,TGTGCCAGCAGTAATAGCGGGGGGGGTGAAGATACGCAGTATTTT,CASSNSGGGEDTQYF
.,TRBV2,TRBJ2-6,many,TGTGCCAGCAGTGCGACAGGCCTCGGGGCCAACGTCCTGACTTTC,CASSATGLGANVLTF
TRBD2,TRBV27,TRBJ2-3,few,TGTGCCAGCAGTTCTTTAGCGGGGGGGATAACAGATACGCAGTATTTT,CASSSLAGGITDTQYF
.,TRBV20-1,TRBJ1-1,.,TGCAGTGCTAGAGATCGCCGGGGAAGCACTGAAGCTTTCTTT,CSARDRRGSTEAFF
TRBD2,TRBV6-2/TRBV6-3,TRBJ2-5,.,TGTGCCAGCGCCGGGAGCGGGAGAGGGCAAGAGACCCAGTACTTC,CASAGSGRGQETQYF
.,TRBV9,TRBJ2-5,.,TGTGCCAGCAGCTCCCAGGGGGGGCAAAATCGAGAGACCCAGTACTTC,CASSSQGGQNRETQYF
TRBD2,TRBV11-2,TRBJ2-7,.,TGTGCCAGCAGCTCCCCAGGACTAGCGGAGATCTCCTACGAGCAGTACTTC,CASSSPGLAEISYEQYF
.,TRBV20-1,TRBJ2-7,many,TGCAGTGCTAGATCCCGGAACAGGGAGGACGAGCAGTACTTC,CSARSRNREDEQYF
TRBD1,TRBV5-1,TRBJ2-1,many,TGCGCCAGCAGCTTGTATCGCGGGACAGGGCTTGAGCAGTTCTTC,CASSLYRGTGLEQFF
TRBD1,TRBV12-3/TRBV12-4,TRBJ2-1,few,TGTGCCAGCAGTATGGACAGGAACCAAGGGCAGTTCTTC,CASSMDRNQGQFF
.,TRBV7-9,TRBJ2-7,.,TGTGCCAGCAGCTTAATAAGGTGGGGGTCCTACGAGCAGTACTTC,CASSLIRWGSYEQYF
TRBD2,TRBV29-1,TRBJ2-1,.,TGCAGCGTTGGAGGAGCGGGAGGTCTTTATGAGCAGTTCTTC,CSVGGAGGLYEQFF
.,TRBV6-5,TRBJ2-7,.,TGTGCCAGCAGTTACTTGGGCCCTGAGCGGCAGTACTTC,CASSYLGPERQYF
TRBD2,TRBV9,TRBJ2-1,.,TGTGCCAGCAGCGTAGGTGGGCTAGCGGGGAACAATGAGCAGTTCTTC,CASSVGGLAGNNEQFF
.,TRBV12-3/TRBV12-4,TRBJ2-7,.,TGTGCCAGCAGGGCCGACGGTGTGTACGAGCAGTACTTC,CASRADGVYEQYF
.,TRBV4-1,TRBJ2-7,.,TGCGCCAGCAGCCAAACGAACTCCTACGAGCAGTACTTC,CASSQTNSYEQYF
.,TRBV4-2,TRBJ2-3,.,TGTGCCAGCAGCCCATATGCGGGGGCGTTGGAGGGAGATACGCAGTATTTT,CASSPYAGALEGDTQYF
.,TRBV12-3/TRBV12-4,TRBJ2-3,many,TGTGCCAGCAGCCAGGGATTCCCTGGCACAGATACGCAGTATTTT,CASSQGFPGTDTQYF
.,TRBV12-3/TRBV12-4,TRBJ1-2,many,TGTGCCAGCAGTTTTGAAGCATCGTCGGCACACAACTATGGCTACACCTTC,CASSFEASSAHNYGYTF
.,TRBV7-2,TRBJ1-1,.,TGTGCCAGCAGCCCCCTAGTGGGAAGAGTCACTGAAGCTTTCTTT,CASSPLVGRVTEAFF
.,TRBV19,TRBJ2-1,.,TGTGCCAGTAGGAGACCCTTCAACAATGAGCAGTTCTTC,CASRRPFNNEQFF
TRBD2,TRBV7-8,TRBJ2-3,.,TGTGCCAGCAGCTTAGCCTTTCAACTAGCGGGAGGCACAGATACGCAGTATTTT,CASSLAFQLAGGTDTQYF